This T cell receptor beta chain was identified during a study of OX40 agonist ivuxolimab in advanced cancers. Study context: Patients were infused with ivuxolimab every 2 weeks at 0.01 to 10 mg/kg.

With V trimmed by 7 bases and J by 7 bases, 9 bases remained unmatched. The CDR3 is 13 amino acids. Germline V lookup: CDR1 ENHRY, CDR2 SYGVKD. This clone came up once. Its antigen is not known. Sequenced by immunoSEQ multiplex PCR; TCRdb stores in-frame clones only, minus some. This table holds tens of thousands of clones, about 88% found once. Whole-study results and caveats: There were, on average, more expanded clones in CD8+ T cells than in CD4+.

This TCR came from an adult with an advanced solid tumor such as melanoma, head and neck, liver or kidney cancer. Sequences were derived from CD4+ or CD8+ T cells sorted from blood, sampled in a trial of the OX40 agonist ivuxolimab. The rearrangement links TRBV10-3 to TRBJ1-2; 7 positions agree with TRBD1. The CDR3 is CAITDRRQGGYTF. The CDR3 region has the DNA TGTGCCATCACGGACAGGCGGCAGGGTGGCTACACCTTC.